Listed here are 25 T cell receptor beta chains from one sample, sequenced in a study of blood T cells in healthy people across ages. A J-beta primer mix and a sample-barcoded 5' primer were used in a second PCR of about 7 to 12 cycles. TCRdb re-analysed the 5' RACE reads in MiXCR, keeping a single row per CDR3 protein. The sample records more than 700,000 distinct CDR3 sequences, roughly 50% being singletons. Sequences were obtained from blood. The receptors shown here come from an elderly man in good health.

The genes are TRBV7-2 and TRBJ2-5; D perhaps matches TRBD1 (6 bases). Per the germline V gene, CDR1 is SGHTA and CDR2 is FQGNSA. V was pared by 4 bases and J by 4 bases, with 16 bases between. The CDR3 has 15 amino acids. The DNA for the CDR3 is TGTGCCAGCAGCTACGGACAGTTACAGTCAGAGACCCAGTACTTC. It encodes CASSYGQLQSETQYF.

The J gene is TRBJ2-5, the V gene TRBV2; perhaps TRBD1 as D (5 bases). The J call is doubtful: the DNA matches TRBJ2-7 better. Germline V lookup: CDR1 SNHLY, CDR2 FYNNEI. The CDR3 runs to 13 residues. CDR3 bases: TGTGCCAGCAGGGTAGGGGTCAGGGTCGAGCAGTACTTC. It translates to CASRVGVRVEQYF.

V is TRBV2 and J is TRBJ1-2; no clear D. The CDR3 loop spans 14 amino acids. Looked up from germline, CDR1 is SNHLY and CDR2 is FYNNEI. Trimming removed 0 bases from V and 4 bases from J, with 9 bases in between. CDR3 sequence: CASSEALTGYGYTF. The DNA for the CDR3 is TGTGCCAGCAGTGAAGCGCTGACGGGCTATGGCTACACCTTC.

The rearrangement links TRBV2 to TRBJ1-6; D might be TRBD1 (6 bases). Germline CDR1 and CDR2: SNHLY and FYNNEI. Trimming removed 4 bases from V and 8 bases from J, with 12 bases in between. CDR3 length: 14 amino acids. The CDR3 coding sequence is TGTGCCAGCAGTGCCTACAGGGAGGATTCACCCCTCCACTTT. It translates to CASSAYREDSPLHF.

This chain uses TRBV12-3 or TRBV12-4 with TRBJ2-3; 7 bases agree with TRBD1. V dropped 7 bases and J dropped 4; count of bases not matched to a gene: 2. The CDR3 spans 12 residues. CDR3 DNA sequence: TGTGCCAGCAACACAGGGGCAGATACGCAGTATTTT. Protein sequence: CASNTGADTQYF.

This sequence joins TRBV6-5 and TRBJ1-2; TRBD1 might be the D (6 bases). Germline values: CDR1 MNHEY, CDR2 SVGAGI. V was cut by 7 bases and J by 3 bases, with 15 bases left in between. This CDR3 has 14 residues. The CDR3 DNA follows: TGTGCCAGCAACAAAGCAGGGGATTACTATGGCTACACCTTC. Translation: CASNKAGDYYGYTF.

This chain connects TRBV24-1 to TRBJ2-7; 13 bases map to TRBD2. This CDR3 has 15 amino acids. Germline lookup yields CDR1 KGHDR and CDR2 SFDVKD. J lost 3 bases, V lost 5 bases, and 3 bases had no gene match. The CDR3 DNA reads TGTGCCACCAGTGGTGGACTAGCGGGAGTCTACGAGCAGTACTTC. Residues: CATSGGLAGVYEQYF.

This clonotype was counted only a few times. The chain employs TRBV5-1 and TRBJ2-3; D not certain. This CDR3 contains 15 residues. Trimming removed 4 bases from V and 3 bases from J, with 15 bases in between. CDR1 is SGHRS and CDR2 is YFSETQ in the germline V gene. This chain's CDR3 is CASSPIDPRTDTQYF. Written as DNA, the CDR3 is TGCGCCAGCAGCCCAATCGACCCACGGACAGATACGCAGTATTTT.

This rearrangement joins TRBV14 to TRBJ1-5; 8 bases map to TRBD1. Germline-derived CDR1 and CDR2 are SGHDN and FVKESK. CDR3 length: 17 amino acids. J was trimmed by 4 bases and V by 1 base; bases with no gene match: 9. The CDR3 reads CASSQVGGQARNQPQHF. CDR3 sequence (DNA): TGTGCCAGCAGCCAAGTGGGGGGACAGGCGAGGAATCAGCCCCAGCATTTT.

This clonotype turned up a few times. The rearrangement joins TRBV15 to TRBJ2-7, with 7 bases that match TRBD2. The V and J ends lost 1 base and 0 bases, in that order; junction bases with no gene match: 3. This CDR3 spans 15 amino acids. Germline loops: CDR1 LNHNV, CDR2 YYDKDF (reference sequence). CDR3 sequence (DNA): TGTGCCACCAGCAGAGTTGGCGGGAGCTCCTACGAGCAGTACTTC. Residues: CATSRVGGSSYEQYF.

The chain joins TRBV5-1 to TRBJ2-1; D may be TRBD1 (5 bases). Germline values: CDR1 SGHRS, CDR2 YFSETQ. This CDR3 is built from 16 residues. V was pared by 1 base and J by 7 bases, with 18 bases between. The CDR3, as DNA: TGCGCCAGCAGCTTGTTAACGGACAACCCCGGAAATGAGCAGTTCTTC. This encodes CASSLLTDNPGNEQFF.

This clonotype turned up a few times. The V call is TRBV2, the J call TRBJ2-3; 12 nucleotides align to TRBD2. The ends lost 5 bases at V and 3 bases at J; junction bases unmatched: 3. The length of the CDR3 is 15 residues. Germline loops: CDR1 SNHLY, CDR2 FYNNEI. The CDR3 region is CASSSSGRETDTQYF. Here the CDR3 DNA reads TGTGCCAGCAGTTCTAGCGGGAGGGAGACAGATACGCAGTATTTT. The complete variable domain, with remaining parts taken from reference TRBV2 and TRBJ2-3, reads EPEVTQTPSHQVTQMGQEVILRCVPISNHLYFYWYRQILGQKVEFLVSFYNNEISEKSEIFDDQFSVERPDGSNFTLKIRSTKLEDSAMYFCASSSSGRETDTQYFGPGTRLTVL.

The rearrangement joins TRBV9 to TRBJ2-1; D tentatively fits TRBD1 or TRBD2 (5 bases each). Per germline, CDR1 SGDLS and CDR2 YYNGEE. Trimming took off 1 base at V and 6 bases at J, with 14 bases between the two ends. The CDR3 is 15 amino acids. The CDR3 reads CASSVYHFGGNEQFF. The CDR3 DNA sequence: TGTGCCAGCAGCGTATATCACTTTGGGGGCAATGAGCAGTTCTTC.

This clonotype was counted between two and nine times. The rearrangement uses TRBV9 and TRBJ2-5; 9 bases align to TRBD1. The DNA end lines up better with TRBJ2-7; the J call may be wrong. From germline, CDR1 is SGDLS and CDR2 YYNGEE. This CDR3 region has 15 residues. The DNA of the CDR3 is TGTGCCAGCAGCCCTAGGATGGGACAGGGCTACGAGCAGTACTTC. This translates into CASSPRMGQGYEQYF.

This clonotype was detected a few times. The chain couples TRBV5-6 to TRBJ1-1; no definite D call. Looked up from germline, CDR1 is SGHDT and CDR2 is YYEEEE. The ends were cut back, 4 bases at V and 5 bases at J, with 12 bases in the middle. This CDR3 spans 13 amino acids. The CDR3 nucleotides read TGTGCCAGCAGCAGAGGAAGGGTAACTGAAGCTTTCTTT. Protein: CASSRGRVTEAFF.

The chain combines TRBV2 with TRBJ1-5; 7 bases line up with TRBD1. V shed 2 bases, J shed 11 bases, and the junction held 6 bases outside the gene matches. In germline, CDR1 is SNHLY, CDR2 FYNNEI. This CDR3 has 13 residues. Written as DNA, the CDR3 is TGTGCCAGCAGTGAAACAGGGGCAAAAACCCAGCATTTT. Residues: CASSETGAKTQHF.

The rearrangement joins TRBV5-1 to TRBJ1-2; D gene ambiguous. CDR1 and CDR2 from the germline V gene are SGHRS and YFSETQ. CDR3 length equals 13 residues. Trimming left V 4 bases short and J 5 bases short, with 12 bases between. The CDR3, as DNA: TGCGCCAGCAGCGCCTTGACGGGATATGGCTACACCTTC. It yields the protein CASSALTGYGYTF. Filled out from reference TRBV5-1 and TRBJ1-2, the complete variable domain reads KAGVTQTPRYLIKTRGQQVTLSCSPISGHRSVSWYQQTPGQGLQFLFEYFSETQRNKGNFPGRFSGRQFSNSRSEMNVSTLELGDSALYLCASSALTGYGYTFGSGTRLTVV.

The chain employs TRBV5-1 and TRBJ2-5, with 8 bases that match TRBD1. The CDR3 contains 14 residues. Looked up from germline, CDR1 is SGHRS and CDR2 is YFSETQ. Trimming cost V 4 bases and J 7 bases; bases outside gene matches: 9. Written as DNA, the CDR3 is TGCGCCAGCAGCGGACAGGGCCTCCTAGGGACCCAGTACTTC. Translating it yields CASSGQGLLGTQYF.

The CDR3 DNA reads TGTGCCAGCAGCTTAGAAAAGCTAGCGGGAGTAAGAGACGCGTATTTT. Protein: CASSLEKLAGVRDAYF. The rearrangement joins TRBV13 to TRBJ2-3; 10 nucleotides match TRBD2. This CDR3 has 16 amino acids. Germline V gene data show CDR1 as PRHDT and CDR2 as FYEKMQ (reference sequence). The trim removed 1 base at V and 14 bases at J, leaving 15 bases unmatched.

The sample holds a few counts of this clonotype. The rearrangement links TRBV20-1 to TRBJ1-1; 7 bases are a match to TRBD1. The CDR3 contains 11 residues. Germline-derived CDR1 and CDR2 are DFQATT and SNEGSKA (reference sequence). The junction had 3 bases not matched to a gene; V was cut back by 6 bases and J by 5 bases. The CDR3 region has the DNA TGCAGTGCCCCGGACAGGACTGAAGCTTTCTTT. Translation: CSAPDRTEAFF.

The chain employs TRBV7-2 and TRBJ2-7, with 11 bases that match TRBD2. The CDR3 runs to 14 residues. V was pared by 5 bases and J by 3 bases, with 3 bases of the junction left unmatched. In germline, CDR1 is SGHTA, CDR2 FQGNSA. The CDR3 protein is CASSPSGRNYEQYF. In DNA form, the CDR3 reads TGTGCCAGCAGCCCTAGCGGGAGGAACTACGAGCAGTACTTC.

DNA of the CDR3: TGCAGCGCCGTACTAGCGGGAGGCCTGGGGAACACCGGGGAGCTGTTTTTT. Encoded protein: CSAVLAGGLGNTGELFF. The rearrangement joins TRBV29-1 to TRBJ2-2; 12 bases align to TRBD2. CDR1 SQVTM and CDR2 ANQGSEA come from the germline V gene. The CDR3 has 17 amino acids. The junction had 10 bases not matched to a gene; V was cut back by 7 bases and J by 1 base.

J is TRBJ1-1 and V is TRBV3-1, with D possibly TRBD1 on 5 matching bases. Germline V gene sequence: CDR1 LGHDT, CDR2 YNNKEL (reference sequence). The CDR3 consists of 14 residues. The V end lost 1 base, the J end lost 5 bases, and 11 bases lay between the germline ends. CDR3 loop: CASSQAGGETEAFF. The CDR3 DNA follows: TGTGCCAGCAGCCAAGCGGGGGGGGAGACTGAAGCTTTCTTT.

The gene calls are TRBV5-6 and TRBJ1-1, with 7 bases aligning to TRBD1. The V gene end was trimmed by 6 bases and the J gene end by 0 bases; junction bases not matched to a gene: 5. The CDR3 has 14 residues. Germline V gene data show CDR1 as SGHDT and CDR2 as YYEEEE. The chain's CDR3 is CASIRQGLNTEAFF. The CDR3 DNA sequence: TGTGCCAGCATCAGACAGGGTTTGAACACTGAAGCTTTCTTT.

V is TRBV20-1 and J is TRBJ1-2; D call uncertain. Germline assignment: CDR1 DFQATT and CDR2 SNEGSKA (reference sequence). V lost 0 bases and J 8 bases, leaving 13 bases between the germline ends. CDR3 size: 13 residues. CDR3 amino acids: CSARDQGKRGYTF. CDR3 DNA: TGCAGTGCTAGAGATCAAGGGAAGCGGGGCTACACCTTC.